Following are 19 T cell receptor beta chains from one sample sequenced in a study of T-cell memory formation after mild COVID-19 (dated by TCRdb to the early 2020s). The method behind the library was 5' RACE. Instrument on record: Illumina NovaSeq 6000. TCRdb's own reprocessing of the public reads used fastp at Q25 and MiXCR and kept productive beta chains. CDR3 protein duplicates are merged, each entry listing the most common genes and DNA. The sample table contains more than 150,000 distinct CDR3 sequences; only one count was recorded for about a fifth of them. The leading ten clones occupy roughly 24% of the sample. Material for sequencing was PBMCs or a T cell subset sorted from them (not recorded which). The receptor set was obtained from an adult woman who had mild COVID-19 (a few samples of this study predate the infection). The sample titles of this study are shuffled in the database, so cell type and time point are left out; the donor was told from shared clones.

Here the CDR3 reads CASSLREGPTEAFF. The CDR3 nucleotides read TGTGCCAGCAGCCTTAGAGAAGGCCCCACTGAAGCTTTCTTT. The chain is built from TRBV7-9 and TRBJ1-1; D is unclear. V shed 5 bases and J shed 4 bases, with 14 bases lying between them. The CDR3 is 14 amino acids. Germline V lookup: CDR1 SEHNR, CDR2 FQNEAQ (reference sequence).

This clonotype was seen a handful of times. V usage is TRBV5-4 and J usage is TRBJ1-1; 8 nucleotides line up with TRBD1. The CDR3 runs 15 residues. V lost 3 bases and J lost 0; bases outside the gene matches: 4. Looked up from germline, CDR1 is SGHNT and CDR2 is YYREEE (reference sequence). The CDR3 sequence is CASSWDRFMNTEAFF. CDR3 nucleotides: TGTGCCAGCAGCTGGGACAGGTTCATGAACACTGAAGCTTTCTTT.

The rearrangement joins TRBV15 to TRBJ2-7; D remains ambiguous. The germline CDR1 and CDR2 sequences are LNHNV and YYDKDF (reference sequence). The length of the CDR3 is 13 residues. V was clipped by 1 base and J by 4 bases, with 8 bases between them. The CDR3 DNA reads as TGTGCCACCAGCAGAGTCGAGCGTTACGAGCAGTACTTC. It codes for CATSRVERYEQYF.

V is TRBV7-8 and J is TRBJ2-3; the D gene could be TRBD1 or TRBD2 (5 bases each). This CDR3 spans 16 amino acids. The V end lost 1 base, the J end lost 3 bases, and 14 bases lay between the germline ends. The V gene's germline CDR1 is SGHVS and CDR2 FQNEAQ. The CDR3 nucleotides read TGTGCCAGCAGCTTAGATGTTGGGGGTTGGACAGATACGCAGTATTTT. Translated, it gives CASSLDVGGWTDTQYF.

CDR3 in amino acids: CASSTKGAGGQPQHF. The DNA for the CDR3 is TGTGCCAGCAGCACAAAGGGCGCAGGAGGTCAGCCCCAGCATTTT. The genes are TRBV7-9 and TRBJ1-5; D is undetermined. Trimming pared 5 bases from V and 6 bases from J, leaving 17 bases between. The CDR3 consists of 15 residues. The V gene's germline CDR1 is SEHNR and CDR2 FQNEAQ (reference sequence).

V is TRBV30 and J is TRBJ1-1; D not resolved. The germline CDR1 and CDR2 sequences are GTSNPN and SVGIG (reference sequence). V shed 4 bases and J shed 3 bases, with 15 bases lying between them. This CDR3 has 14 amino acids. DNA for the CDR3: TGTGCCTGGACCTACGGCGGGCTGGACACTGAAGCTTTCTTT. This codes for CAWTYGGLDTEAFF.

This CDR3 reads CASSLERTGNTEAFF. CDR3 nucleotide sequence: TGCGCCAGCAGCCTCGAGAGGACAGGGAACACTGAAGCTTTCTTT. V is TRBV4-1 and J is TRBJ1-1, with TRBD1 matching over 7 bases. V lost 4 bases to trimming and J lost 1 base; unmatched junction nucleotides: 6. Germline V lookup: CDR1 MGHRA, CDR2 YSYEKL. The CDR3 covers 15 residues.

The gene calls are TRBV5-1 and TRBJ2-1; 10 bases agree with TRBD2. Germline CDR1 reads SGHRS; CDR2 reads YFSETQ. J lost 6 bases, V lost 2 bases, and 5 bases had no gene match. This CDR3 has 15 residues. CDR3 in DNA: TGCGCCAGCAGCTTCCCTAGCGGGGGTGGCAATGAGCAGTTCTTC. This sequence encodes CASSFPSGGGNEQFF.

This sequence joins TRBV9 and TRBJ2-7; 9 nucleotides agree with TRBD1. The CDR3 extends over 18 amino acids. Looked up from germline, CDR1 is SGDLS and CDR2 is YYNGEE. With V trimmed by 2 bases and J by 3 bases, 15 bases remained unmatched. CDR3 residues: CASSVNRDRDSINYEQYF. The CDR3 DNA is TGTGCCAGCAGCGTGAACCGGGACAGGGACTCTATTAACTACGAGCAGTACTTC.

This clonotype was detected only a few times. The CDR3: CASSPRKAGGIYEQYF. CDR3 nucleotides: TGTGCCAGCAGTCCCCGGAAGGCAGGGGGCATCTACGAGCAGTACTTC. This rearrangement joins TRBV27 to TRBJ2-7, with 8 bases lining up with TRBD1. The germline V gene has CDR1 MNHEY and CDR2 SMNVEV (reference sequence). Trimming took 5 bases from V and 3 from J; bases not matched to a gene: 12. CDR3 length: 16 amino acids.

The genes are TRBV6-2 or TRBV6-3 and TRBJ2-1; TRBD2 agrees at 11 bases. The CDR3 loop spans 18 amino acids. Germline V lookup: CDR1 MNHEY, CDR2 SVGEGT. Trimming at V came to 0 bases and at J to 5 bases, leaving 9 bases not matched to a gene. The CDR3 reads CASSYSGLAVLRDNEQFF. The CDR3 DNA is TGTGCCAGCAGTTACTCGGGACTAGCGGTCCTAAGGGACAATGAGCAGTTCTTC.

The CDR3 region is CSVKAQYLPLAGNAAFF. The CDR3 DNA reads as TGCAGTGTGAAGGCACAGTATCTCCCATTGGCGGGGAATGCGGCTTTCTTT. The chain links TRBV20-1 to TRBJ1-1; D remains ambiguous. Looked up from germline, CDR1 is DFQATT and CDR2 is SNEGSKA (reference sequence). The germline V and J ends were trimmed by 7 bases and 11 bases, with 35 bases remaining between them. CDR3 length equals 17 residues.

This clonotype was recorded many times. This chain's CDR3 is CASSSLTGVGETQYF. The DNA of the CDR3 is TGTGCCAGCAGCTCCCTAACAGGGGTAGGAGAGACCCAGTACTTC. This rearrangement joins TRBV7-9 to TRBJ2-5; 7 positions agree with TRBD1. The ends lost 4 bases at V and 4 bases at J; junction bases unmatched: 9. The CDR3 sequence is 15 residues long. The germline CDR1 and CDR2 sequences are SEHNR and FQNEAQ (reference sequence).

The CDR3 DNA sequence: TGTGCCAGCAGTGAAAGCGGGAGGGCCCCCTACGAGCAGTACTTC. Its protein product is CASSESGRAPYEQYF. The chain carries TRBV9 and TRBJ2-7; 10 bases agree with TRBD2. This CDR3 spans 15 amino acids. Trimming removed 5 bases from V and 2 bases from J; junction bases left unmatched: 7. CDR1 is SGDLS and CDR2 is YYNGEE in the germline V gene. The whole variable domain, filled in from reference TRBV9 and TRBJ2-7, reads DSGVTQTPKHLITATGQRVTLRCSPRSGDLSVYWYQQSLDQGLQFLIQYYNGEERAKGNILERFSAQQFPDLHSELNLSSLELGDSALYFCASSESGRAPYEQYFGPGTRLTVT.

The table lists this clonotype with a few counts. The CDR3 sequence: CASSPQAGGYTDTQYF. Here the CDR3 DNA reads TGCGCCAGCAGCCCTCAGGCGGGGGGATACACAGATACGCAGTATTTT. This chain joins TRBV5-1 and TRBJ2-3, with 8 nucleotides matching TRBD2. This CDR3 has 16 residues. V shed 4 bases and J 2 bases; nucleotides not matched to a gene: 9. CDR1 is SGHRS, CDR2 YFSETQ, per germline. Combining the CDR3 with reference TRBV5-1 and TRBJ2-3 gives the whole variable domain KAGVTQTPRYLIKTRGQQVTLSCSPISGHRSVSWYQQTPGQGLQFLFEYFSETQRNKGNFPGRFSGRQFSNSRSEMNVSTLELGDSALYLCASSPQAGGYTDTQYFGPGTRLTVL.

This clonotype was seen more than once but under ten times. V gene TRBV7-9 combines with J gene TRBJ1-6; a weak D match, TRBD1 (5 bases). The V gene lost 1 base and the J gene lost 7 bases, with 11 bases spanning the gap. Germline lookup yields CDR1 SEHNR and CDR2 FQNEAQ (reference sequence). The CDR3 is 15 residues long. DNA for the CDR3: TGTGCCAGCAGCTTAGGGACAAGGGACAATTCACCCCTCCACTTT. Translated, it gives CASSLGTRDNSPLHF.

This clonotype was seen only a few times. The V call is TRBV6-2 or TRBV6-3, the J call TRBJ1-5; TRBD1 might be the D (6 bases). This CDR3 spans 13 amino acids. Looked up from germline, CDR1 is MNHEY and CDR2 is SVGEGT. Between the trimmed V and J ends, which lost 11 bases and 6 bases, there was a span of 17 bases. CDR3 loop: CACRQAIRQPQHF. The CDR3, as DNA: TGTGCCTGTCGACAGGCCATCCGTCAGCCCCAGCATTTT.

This clonotype was counted between two and nine times. The rearrangement links TRBV24-1 to TRBJ2-5, with D possibly matching TRBD2 (7 bases). V was cut by 12 bases and J by 3 bases, with 19 bases left in between. This CDR3 comprises 14 residues. Germline CDR1 and CDR2: KGHDR and SFDVKD. CDR3: CASQRGHREETQYF. The CDR3 DNA is TGTGCCTCCCAGCGGGGACACAGGGAAGAGACCCAGTACTTC.

In its sample, this clonotype was seen a few times. The chain has TRBV4-3 and TRBJ2-4; 8 bases align to TRBD1. This CDR3 contains 14 residues. V gave up 2 bases and J gave up 14 bases; unmatched junction bases: 11. Per the germline V gene, CDR1 is LGHNA and CDR2 is YSLEER. This chain's CDR3 is CASSQKAGGAEEYF. DNA for the CDR3: TGCGCCAGCAGCCAAAAAGCAGGGGGCGCGGAGGAGTACTTC.